These T cell receptor beta chains were read from a single sample in a study of blood T cell repertoires in COVID-19. Sequencing used immunoSEQ multiplex PCR; TCRdb keeps in-frame clones, though not all of them. Here the sample spans around 64,000 clones, more than 75% being singletons. The sequencing input was peripheral blood. The receptors come from a man between 50 and 59 years old with active COVID-19. The CDR3 runs from the conserved cysteine through the conserved F or W. Each record gives: CDR3 length, V gene, J gene, D gene, clone size, CDR3 protein, CDR3 DNA. D genes are given only for firm matches. Only part of the rows carry a size: once, few, many, or a class if the clone is expanded.

length: 15; V: TRBV10-2; J: TRBJ2-1; D: .; size: .; CDR3: CASSPRTPAYNEQFF; DNA: TGCGCCAGCAGCCCAAGGACACCTGCCTACAATGAGCAGTTCTTC
length: 13; V: TRBV2; J: TRBJ1-2; D: TRBD1; size: .; CDR3: CASSQGQNYGYTF; DNA: TGTGCCAGCAGCCAGGGACAGAACTATGGCTACACCTTC
length: 14; V: TRBV10-2; J: TRBJ2-2; D: .; size: few; CDR3: CASSELSRTGELFF; DNA: TGCGCCAGCAGTGAGCTGTCTAGGACCGGGGAGCTGTTTTTT
length: 16; V: TRBV28; J: TRBJ2-5; D: .; size: .; CDR3: CASSPIGLDGDKTQYF; DNA: TGTGCCAGCAGTCCTATCGGCCTGGACGGGGATAAGACCCAGTACTTC
length: 14; V: TRBV27; J: TRBJ1-6; D: .; size: .; CDR3: CASRQDEKNSPLHF; DNA: TGTGCCAGCAGACAGGATGAGAAAAATTCACCCCTCCACTTT
length: 17; V: TRBV19; J: TRBJ2-7; D: .; size: .; CDR3: CASSRSGTWGRNGEQYF; DNA: TGTGCCAGTAGTAGATCCGGGACATGGGGGCGGAACGGCGAGCAGTACTTC
length: 14; V: TRBV6-2/TRBV6-3; J: TRBJ1-1; D: TRBD1; size: .; CDR3: CASSRGQGNTEAFF; DNA: TGTGCCAGCAGTCGGGGACAGGGGAACACTGAAGCTTTCTTT
length: 14; V: TRBV18; J: TRBJ2-5; D: .; size: .; CDR3: CASSPPHSRETQYF; DNA: TGTGCCAGCTCACCACCGCACAGTAGGGAGACCCAGTACTTC
length: 11; V: TRBV20-1; J: TRBJ2-7; D: .; size: .; CDR3: CSARQGIEQYF; DNA: TGCAGTGCTAGACAGGGGATCGAGCAGTACTTC
length: 15; V: TRBV6-2/TRBV6-3; J: TRBJ2-7; D: .; size: .; CDR3: CASSAGVRQGYEQYF; DNA: TGTGCCAGCAGTGCGGGAGTCCGCCAGGGGTACGAGCAGTACTTC
length: 15; V: TRBV7-2; J: TRBJ2-3; D: .; size: .; CDR3: CASSLIYRGTDTQYF; DNA: TGTGCCAGCAGCTTAATCTACAGGGGCACAGATACGCAGTATTTT
length: 16; V: TRBV5-3; J: TRBJ1-2; D: .; size: .; CDR3: CARSPVGGERHYGYTF; DNA: TGTGCCAGGTCCCCGGTAGGGGGAGAGAGGCACTATGGCTACACCTTC
length: 15; V: TRBV5-1; J: TRBJ2-2; D: .; size: .; CDR3: CASSPTGSYTGELFF; DNA: TGCGCCAGCAGCCCGACCGGGTCATACACCGGGGAGCTGTTTTTT
length: 13; V: TRBV28; J: TRBJ1-6; D: .; size: once; CDR3: CASSLGASQPLHF; DNA: TGTGCCAGCAGTTTAGGAGCTTCTCAACCCCTCCACTTT
length: 13; V: TRBV19; J: TRBJ1-2; D: .; size: .; CDR3: CASSWDTRRGYTF; DNA: TGTGCCAGTAGTTGGGACACCAGAAGGGGCTACACCTTC
length: 15; V: TRBV5-4; J: TRBJ1-2; D: .; size: .; CDR3: CASSLGTGQRGGYTF; DNA: TGTGCCAGCAGCTTGGGCACAGGCCAGCGGGGTGGCTACACCTTC
length: 15; V: TRBV28; J: TRBJ1-5; D: .; size: .; CDR3: CASSWGETSNQPQHF; DNA: TGTGCCAGCAGCTGGGGGGAAACGAGCAATCAGCCCCAGCATTTT
length: 14; V: TRBV7-9; J: TRBJ2-5; D: .; size: .; CDR3: CASSLTREVETQYF; DNA: TGTGCCAGCAGCTTAACCCGAGAGGTGGAGACCCAGTACTTC
length: 18; V: TRBV7-2; J: TRBJ2-5; D: TRBD2; size: .; CDR3: CASSTPSGRDPYQETQYF; DNA: TGTGCCAGCAGCACGCCTAGCGGACGGGACCCGTACCAAGAGACCCAGTACTTC
length: 14; V: TRBV29-1; J: TRBJ2-7; D: TRBD1; size: .; CDR3: CSAARQGAKGEQYF; DNA: TGCAGCGCTGCTAGACAGGGGGCTAAGGGCGAGCAGTACTTC
length: 19; V: TRBV7-2; J: TRBJ2-3; D: TRBD2; size: .; CDR3: CASTRGSIRLAGHTDTQYF; DNA: TGTGCCAGCACACGGGGCTCGATTCGACTAGCGGGACACACAGATACGCAGTATTTT
length: 15; V: TRBV19; J: TRBJ2-7; D: .; size: .; CDR3: CASSMALDKSYEQYF; DNA: TGTGCCAGTAGTATGGCCCTTGACAAGTCCTACGAGCAGTACTTC
length: 20; V: TRBV6-1; J: TRBJ2-4; D: TRBD1; size: .; CDR3: CASSERWGFRDREAKNIQYF; DNA: TGTGCCAGCAGTGAACGGTGGGGATTTCGGGACAGGGAAGCCAAAAACATTCAGTACTTC
length: 13; V: TRBV7-2; J: TRBJ1-2; D: .; size: .; CDR3: CASSPGALEGYTF; DNA: TGTGCCAGCAGCCCAGGGGCTCTGGAGGGCTACACCTTC
length: 16; V: TRBV18; J: TRBJ2-2; D: .; size: .; CDR3: CASSPSQYSRTGELFF; DNA: TGTGCCAGCTCACCAAGTCAGTACAGCCGAACCGGGGAGCTGTTTTTT
length: 17; V: TRBV19; J: TRBJ1-5; D: .; size: .; CDR3: CASSTTWGGVSNQPQHF; DNA: TGTGCCAGTAGCACTACTTGGGGGGGGGTCAGCAATCAGCCCCAGCATTTT
length: 16; V: TRBV6-4; J: TRBJ2-1; D: TRBD1; size: .; CDR3: CASSLEGASSYNEQFF; DNA: TGTGCCAGCAGCCTAGAGGGGGCAAGCTCCTACAATGAGCAGTTCTTC
length: 14; V: TRBV9; J: TRBJ1-3; D: .; size: .; CDR3: CASSVTGSGNTIYF; DNA: TGTGCCAGCAGCGTAACAGGCTCTGGAAACACCATATATTTT
length: 13; V: TRBV28; J: TRBJ1-1; D: .; size: .; CDR3: CASSLHMNTEAFF; DNA: TGTGCCAGCAGTTTACACATGAACACTGAAGCTTTCTTT
length: 15; V: TRBV5-4; J: TRBJ2-5; D: .; size: .; CDR3: CASSSAPRVGETQYF; DNA: TGTGCCAGCAGCTCCGCCCCCAGGGTCGGGGAGACCCAGTACTTC
length: 13; V: TRBV3-1/TRBV3-2; J: TRBJ2-2; D: .; size: .; CDR3: CASRLQGGGELFF; DNA: TGTGCCAGCAGGCTTCAGGGAGGCGGGGAGCTGTTTTTT
length: 13; V: TRBV19; J: TRBJ2-7; D: TRBD1; size: .; CDR3: CASSDRGRYEQYF; DNA: TGTGCCAGTAGCGACAGGGGACGCTACGAGCAGTACTTC
length: 15; V: TRBV5-5; J: TRBJ1-1; D: TRBD1; size: .; CDR3: CASSLLTGGSTEAFF; DNA: TGTGCCAGCAGCTTGTTGACAGGGGGGAGCACTGAAGCTTTCTTT
length: 17; V: TRBV2; J: TRBJ2-1; D: TRBD2; size: .; CDR3: CASSDPLAGGTYNEQFF; DNA: TGTGCCAGCAGTGATCCCTTGGCGGGAGGGACCTACAATGAGCAGTTCTTC